These T cell receptor beta chains were read from a single sample in a study of T cell responses to AZD1222 COVID-19 vaccine. Some clones are missing from TCRdb's copy, which holds only in-frame ones; the method was immunoSEQ multiplex PCR. The sample gives some 180,000 clones, roughly 89% of which show up once; more than 1.5% is in the top ten. Sequencing used peripheral blood, obtained on day 0 of AZD1222 vaccination. Receptors originate from an adult in good health. CDR3s include the opening cysteine and the closing phenylalanine or tryptophan. The D gene is left open where the match is weak. Only some rows state a clone size, as once, few, many or a class for expanded clones.

J | D | V | size | DNA | CDR3
TRBJ2-7 | . | TRBV2 | . | TGTGCCAGCAACTCAGGTGCCAGGGGTACCTACGAGCAGTACTTC | CASNSGARGTYEQYF
TRBJ2-7 | . | TRBV7-9 | . | TGTGCCAGCAGCACACTGCCTCCCTCGCTCTACGAGCAGTACTTC | CASSTLPPSLYEQYF
TRBJ2-7 | . | TRBV30 | . | TGTGCCTGGAGCACCTATAAGGGCGAGCAGTACTTC | CAWSTYKGEQYF
TRBJ2-3 | . | TRBV30 | . | TGTGCCTGGCGGCGCGTTAGCACAGATACGCAGTATTTT | CAWRRVSTDTQYF
TRBJ1-2 | . | TRBV4-3 | . | TGCGCCAGCAGCCAAGAGATTGCAGGGTCGGGGAACGGCTACACCTTC | CASSQEIAGSGNGYTF
TRBJ2-2 | . | TRBV10-1 | few | TGCGCCAGCAGTATGACGGGCACCGGGGAGCTGTTTTTT | CASSMTGTGELFF
TRBJ2-5 | . | TRBV9 | . | TGTGCCAGCAGCCCCCTTGGAGTGGGGGGAGGAGGGCAAGAGACCCAGTACTTC | CASSPLGVGGGGQETQYF
TRBJ2-3 | TRBD2 | TRBV19 | . | TGTGCCAGTAGTCTCCTTAGCGGGCCTAGCACAGATACGCAGTATTTT | CASSLLSGPSTDTQYF
TRBJ2-2 | . | TRBV9 | . | TGTGCCAGCAGCCCACTCTCCGGGGGAACCGGGGAGCTGTTTTTT | CASSPLSGGTGELFF
TRBJ1-5 | TRBD1 | TRBV18 | . | TGTGCCAGCTCACCCAGGGACAGTTTTAATCAGCCCCAGCATTTT | CASSPRDSFNQPQHF
TRBJ2-3 | TRBD2 | TRBV2 | . | TGTGCCAGCAGTGGCTTCCTAGCGGGGAGCACAGATACGCAGTATTTT | CASSGFLAGSTDTQYF
TRBJ2-3 | TRBD1 | TRBV29-1 | . | TGCAGCGCCAAAACAGGGGTTGGCACAGATACGCAGTATTTT | CSAKTGVGTDTQYF
TRBJ2-1 | . | TRBV6-2/TRBV6-3 | . | TGTGCCAGCAGCAGCGGACAGGGCGGGGGGAATGAGCAGTTCTTC | CASSSGQGGGNEQFF
TRBJ1-5 | . | TRBV27 | . | TGTGCCAGCAGTCCACTCGTTGGCAATCAGCCCCAGCATTTT | CASSPLVGNQPQHF
TRBJ2-7 | . | TRBV7-9 | . | TGTGCCAGCAGCTCCCCTCTAGAACCCCAAACGGAGCAGTACTTC | CASSSPLEPQTEQYF
TRBJ2-7 | TRBD1 | TRBV5-1 | . | TGCGCCAGCAAGGGGACAGGGGCCACCGAGCAGTACTTC | CASKGTGATEQYF
TRBJ2-1 | TRBD2 | TRBV30 | . | TGTGCCTCCTCACTAGCGGGAGGGCCCAATGAGCAGTTCTTC | CASSLAGGPNEQFF
TRBJ2-3 | TRBD2 | TRBV4-3 | . | TGCGCCAGCAGCCAAGATTCAATAGCGGGGGGGAGGGTGGATACGCAGTATTTT | CASSQDSIAGGRVDTQYF
TRBJ2-7 | . | TRBV2 | . | TGTGCCAGCGGCCGCCTTAGGGGCTCCTACGAGCAGTACTTC | CASGRLRGSYEQYF
TRBJ1-1 | . | TRBV25-1 | once | TGTGCCAGCAGTTCCGGCCAGGGGCCGCAGGAGGTGGCTTTCTTT | CASSSGQGPQEVAFF
TRBJ1-2 | . | TRBV6-1 | . | TGTGCCAGCAGTGAAGCTCGGACCGCTTTCTATGGCTACACCTTC | CASSEARTAFYGYTF
TRBJ1-1 | . | TRBV5-6 | . | TGTGCCAGCAGCTTCAGGGTTACTGAAGCTTTCTTT | CASSFRVTEAFF
TRBJ1-5 | . | TRBV19 | once | TGTGCCAGTAGTGCCCGGGACTCAAGGTTGGATCAGCCCCAGCATTTT | CASSARDSRLDQPQHF
TRBJ1-5 | . | TRBV3-1/TRBV3-2 | . | TGTGCCAGCAGCCAAGCAAGCCAGTTAAATCAGCCCCAGCATTTT | CASSQASQLNQPQHF
TRBJ1-2 | TRBD1 | TRBV6-5 | . | TGTGCCAGCAGTTACTCCATGGACAGGGGCTATGGCTACACCTTC | CASSYSMDRGYGYTF
TRBJ2-5 | TRBD1 | TRBV6-5 | . | TGTGCCAGCAGTCTCCTCAGGGGACAGAGAGAGACCCAGTACTTC | CASSLLRGQRETQYF
TRBJ2-2 | TRBD2 | TRBV5-6 | few | TGTGCCAGCAGCTTGCCTAGCGGGAGAGATACCGGGGAGCTGTTTTTT | CASSLPSGRDTGELFF
TRBJ2-7 | . | TRBV3-1/TRBV3-2 | . | TGTGCCAGCAGCCAAGACGGGCGCCTCTACGAGCAGTACTTC | CASSQDGRLYEQYF
TRBJ1-1 | . | TRBV3-1/TRBV3-2 | . | TGTGCCAGCAGCCAAGATTACAGGGCGAACACTGAAGCTTTCTTT | CASSQDYRANTEAFF
TRBJ2-7 | TRBD1 | TRBV19 | . | TGTGCCAGTGCGACAGGGTGGTCCTACGAGCAGTACTTC | CASATGWSYEQYF
TRBJ1-5 | . | TRBV27 | . | TGTGCCAGCAGTGGAACAGGGACACCGACTAATCAGCCCCAGCATTTT | CASSGTGTPTNQPQHF
TRBJ1-1 | . | TRBV3-1/TRBV3-2 | . | TGTGCCAGCAGCCAACCCCCCGAGACAGTGGCTTTCTTT | CASSQPPETVAFF
TRBJ2-3 | . | TRBV12-5 | . | TGTGCTAGTGGTTTGCCCACAGATACGCAGTATTTT | CASGLPTDTQYF
TRBJ2-6 | . | TRBV2 | . | TGTGCCAGCACGGGGCGTGGGCTTGTGAACGTCCTGACTTTC | CASTGRGLVNVLTF
TRBJ1-6 | . | TRBV6-5 | . | TGTGCCAGCAGTTACCAGAAAATCTATAATTCACCCCTCCACTTT | CASSYQKIYNSPLHF
TRBJ1-1 | . | TRBV5-1 | . | TGCGCCAGCAGGGCCCAAGTGAACACTGAAGCTTTCTTT | CASRAQVNTEAFF
TRBJ1-2 | TRBD1 | TRBV4-1 | . | TGCGCCAGCAGCCAAGATCAGGGGGGGGGCTATGGCTACACCTTC | CASSQDQGGGYGYTF
TRBJ1-6 | . | TRBV19 | . | TGTGCCAGTAGTCCATGGATCCAGGGGACTAGTTCACCCCTCCACTTT | CASSPWIQGTSSPLHF
TRBJ2-1 | . | TRBV20-1 | once | TGCAGTGCCCCCGTCAAGGATGAGCAGTTCTTC | CSAPVKDEQFF
TRBJ1-2 | . | TRBV19 | few | TGTGCCAGTAACACGAACTATGGCTACACCTTC | CASNTNYGYTF
TRBJ1-5 | . | TRBV6-5 | . | TGTGCCAGCAGCCGGGACAACTATAGCAATCAGCCCCAGCATTTT | CASSRDNYSNQPQHF
TRBJ1-5 | . | TRBV6-6 | . | TGTGCCAGCAGTCCCCCGGGAGGTGGGAGCAATCAGCCCCAGCATTTT | CASSPPGGGSNQPQHF
TRBJ1-1 | . | TRBV6-6 | . | TGTGCCAGCAGTTACCTTGTAACGAACACTGAAGCTTTCTTT | CASSYLVTNTEAFF
TRBJ2-2 | . | TRBV18 | . | TGTGCCAGCTCACCTCGCAGCGGGGAGCTGTTTTTT | CASSPRSGELFF
TRBJ2-7 | . | TRBV25-1 | . | TGTGCCAGCAGTGAGTGGGGGGCTCACGAGCAGTACTTC | CASSEWGAHEQYF
TRBJ1-5 | TRBD1 | TRBV30 | . | TGTGCCTGGAGTTCGGGACAGGGGGCGACGCCCCAGCATTTT | CAWSSGQGATPQHF
TRBJ2-7 | TRBD1 | TRBV7-2 | . | TGTGCCAGCAGCTTAGAGGCCCGGGACAGGTCCTTTTCCGGGTACTTC | CASSLEARDRSFSGYF
TRBJ2-3 | TRBD1 | TRBV5-1 | . | TGCGCCAGCAGCTTGGGAGGGGGCTTAAGCACAGATACGCAGTATTTT | CASSLGGGLSTDTQYF
TRBJ2-2 | TRBD2 | TRBV7-3 | . | TGTGCCAGCAGCTCCCGAAACGTAGCGGGAGACACCGGGGAGCTGTTTTTT | CASSSRNVAGDTGELFF
TRBJ1-5 | . | TRBV21-1 | . | TGTGCCAGCAGCACCTCCGGGACAGGTAATCAGCCCCAGCATTTT | CASSTSGTGNQPQHF
TRBJ2-7 | . | TRBV7-9 | . | TGTGCCAGCAGCTTAGTTCAGGGAAGCGAGCAGTACTTC | CASSLVQGSEQYF
TRBJ1-2 | TRBD1 | TRBV7-9 | . | TGTGCCAGCAAACTAGGGACAGCAGGAGGCTACACCTTC | CASKLGTAGGYTF
TRBJ1-6 | . | TRBV7-2 | . | TGTGCCAGCAGCTTAGGGGACTCGAATTCACCCCTCCACTTT | CASSLGDSNSPLHF